Given below is one TCR beta chain in context. What it recognizes is unknown. CD45RO negativity and positive selection for CCR7 defined naive CD8 cells, a population that excluded terminally differentiated effector memory CD45RA+ cells. The sample is drawn from a study of shared clonotypes between healthy human individuals. Execution of the assay was at deep level. Genomic DNA of every subset was divided equally among multiple immunoSEQ plates. Sequencing was performed with immunoSEQ multiplex PCR; in TCRdb, only in-frame clones are kept and a portion is missing. This sample has some 2 million clones, with less than 95% found just once. Study-wide results and caveats: Several donors had 5% to 6% of their naive CD4 clonotypes in common.

CDR1 is MNHEY and CDR2 is SMNVEV in the germline V gene (reference sequence). The length of the CDR3 is 15 residues. V lost 4 bases, J lost 3 bases, and 7 bases stayed unmatched. The chain employs TRBV27 and TRBJ2-7; 9 nucleotides line up with TRBD1. Sequencing was carried out using naive CD8+ T cells sorted from blood. The source is a young man in good health. The CDR3 DNA follows: TGTGCCAGCAGTTACGGGACAGGGAAGTACTACGAGCAGTACTTC. This encodes CASSYGTGKYYEQYF.